These T cell receptor beta chains were read from a single sample in a study of patients and donors after allogeneic stem cell transplantation. TCRdb processed the RT-PCR reads anew with MiXCR; each CDR3 protein has one entry. The repertoire holds approximately 430,000 distinct CDR3 sequences, with 16% as singletons. The sample taken for sequencing was blood, either unsorted or a sorted T cell fraction (not recorded which). Receptor source: a human donor who was either an allogeneic HSCT recipient or a stem cell or donor lymphocyte infusion donor (not recorded which). It is not recorded whose cells these are; they may come from a transplant donor. Each CDR3 is given with its conserved first and last residue. The order of the fields is D gene, V gene, J gene, clone size, CDR3 protein, CDR3 DNA. The D gene is left open where the match is weak. The listing skips clone size in some rows; elsewhere it reads once, few, many or a size class.

TRBD1	TRBV11-2	TRBJ2-7	-	CASSGTRDRVYEQYF	TGTGCCAGCAGCGGCACCCGGGACAGGGTCTACGAGCAGTACTTC
-	TRBV5-1	TRBJ1-1	-	CASGKIRGGYTEAFF	TGCGCCAGCGGAAAGATCAGGGGAGGTTACACTGAAGCTTTCTTT
-	TRBV20-1	TRBJ1-2	few	CSASLGSRLGAAYGYTF	TGCAGTGCTAGTCTCGGATCCCGACTGGGGGCGGCTTATGGCTACACCTTC
-	TRBV12-3/TRBV12-4	TRBJ1-2	few	CASSRTGSPYGYTF	TGTGCCAGCAGCCGTACAGGCAGCCCTTATGGCTACACCTTC
-	TRBV4-3	TRBJ2-5	-	CASSQDDTGQETQYF	TGCGCCAGCAGCCAAGATGACACAGGCCAAGAGACCCAGTACTTC
-	TRBV5-1	TRBJ1-4	-	CASSVVGDVNEKLFF	TGCGCCAGCAGCGTTGTTGGGGACGTCAATGAAAAACTGTTTTTT
TRBD2	TRBV15	TRBJ2-7	-	CATSRSSGTYEQYF	TGTGCCACCAGCAGGTCTAGCGGGACGTACGAGCAGTACTTC
TRBD1	TRBV12-3/TRBV12-4	TRBJ1-3	few	CASSFRGQSGNTIYF	TGTGCCAGCAGTTTCAGGGGACAGTCTGGAAACACCATATATTTT
TRBD2	TRBV3-1	TRBJ2-5	-	CASSRQGTSTTQYF	TGTGCCAGCAGCCGACAAGGGACTAGTACGACCCAGTACTTC
-	TRBV4-3	TRBJ2-1	few	CASSQDKGSNYNEQFF	TGCGCCAGCAGCCAAGATAAGGGCAGTAACTACAATGAGCAGTTCTTC
-	TRBV12-3/TRBV12-4	TRBJ1-5	few	CASSGWEGNQPQHF	TGTGCCAGCAGCGGATGGGAGGGTAATCAGCCCCAGCATTTT
-	TRBV5-4	TRBJ2-1	-	CASIGRDSIYNEQFF	TGTGCCAGCATTGGGCGGGACTCCATCTACAATGAGCAGTTCTTC
-	TRBV2	TRBJ2-7	few	CASMRVSYEQYF	TGTGCCAGCATGCGGGTATCCTACGAGCAGTACTTC
TRBD2	TRBV27	TRBJ2-1	-	CASSLAGGPFNEQFF	TGTGCCAGCAGTTTGGCGGGAGGGCCTTTCAATGAGCAGTTCTTC
-	TRBV4-1	TRBJ2-1	many	CASSQNEAYSYNEQFF	TGCGCCAGCAGCCAGAACGAGGCCTACTCCTACAATGAGCAGTTCTTC
-	TRBV12-3/TRBV12-4	TRBJ2-3	-	CASAIGVRSTDTQYF	TGTGCCAGCGCTATAGGGGTTAGGAGCACAGATACGCAGTATTTT
-	TRBV24-1	TRBJ1-5	-	CATQAREINQPQHF	TGTGCCACCCAAGCAAGGGAGATAAATCAGCCCCAGCATTTT
-	TRBV20-1	TRBJ1-1	-	CSARDTRKNTEAFF	TGCAGTGCTAGAGATACCCGCAAGAACACTGAAGCTTTCTTT
-	TRBV4-3	TRBJ1-2	-	CASSQDPRGGYGYTF	TGCGCCAGCAGCCAAGATCCCAGGGGCGGCTATGGCTACACCTTC
TRBD2	TRBV20-1	TRBJ2-1	few	CSARPLAGVDYNEQFF	TGCAGTGCTAGACCCTTAGCGGGAGTGGATTACAATGAGCAGTTCTTC
-	TRBV7-2	TRBJ1-2	-	CASSLGVGGSDGYTF	TGTGCCAGCAGCTTAGGGGTCGGGGGTTCGGATGGCTACACCTTC
TRBD2	TRBV25-1	TRBJ2-1	few	CASSDPAWTSGTGPYNEQFF	TGTGCCAGCAGTGACCCGGCTTGGACTAGCGGAACTGGACCCTACAATGAGCAGTTCTTC
-	TRBV20-1	TRBJ1-4	-	CSARITGTTEKLFF	TGCAGTGCTAGGATTACCGGGACAACCGAAAAACTGTTTTTT
-	TRBV24-1	TRBJ1-2	few	CATSDSGAGGYTF	TGTGCCACCAGTGATTCAGGCGCAGGTGGCTACACCTTC
-	TRBV7-2	TRBJ2-3	few	CASSQTGFRTDTQYF	TGTGCCAGCAGCCAAACAGGGTTCCGCACAGATACGCAGTATTTT
-	TRBV4-1	TRBJ2-3	many	CASSQGVKASTDTQYF	TGCGCCAGCAGCCAGGGGGTCAAGGCGTCCACAGATACGCAGTATTTT
TRBD1	TRBV20-1	TRBJ2-7	-	CSARSGGDGEQYF	TGCAGTGCTAGGTCAGGGGGCGACGGCGAGCAGTACTTC
TRBD1	TRBV20-1	TRBJ1-2	-	CSARDQDRENYGYTF	TGCAGTGCTAGAGATCAGGACAGGGAAAACTATGGCTACACCTTC
TRBD1	TRBV7-9	TRBJ1-2	-	CTSSLTPGQSFYGYTF	TGTACCAGCAGCTTAACACCGGGACAGAGCTTCTATGGCTACACCTTC
-	TRBV30	TRBJ1-1	few	CAWTEMNTEAFF	TGTGCCTGGACAGAGATGAACACTGAAGCTTTCTTT
TRBD2	TRBV12-3/TRBV12-4	TRBJ2-1	-	CASSPHSGGGHEQFF	TGTGCCAGCAGCCCGCATAGCGGGGGAGGTCATGAGCAGTTCTTC
-	TRBV21-1	TRBJ2-5	-	CASSLGTGEKTQYF	TGTGCCAGCAGCCTTGGGACAGGGGAAAAGACCCAGTACTTC
-	TRBV6-5	TRBJ2-6	few	CASSSGLTLVLTF	TGTGCCAGCAGTTCCGGCCTCACCCTAGTCCTGACTTTC
-	TRBV12-3/TRBV12-4	TRBJ1-3	many	CASSFGGYGNTIYF	TGTGCCAGCAGTTTCGGGGGTTACGGAAACACCATATATTTT
-	TRBV11-2	TRBJ1-5	-	CASSMDRSNQPQHF	TGTGCCAGCAGCATGGACAGATCTAATCAGCCCCAGCATTTT
-	TRBV7-2	TRBJ2-2	-	CASSLDRGSTGELFF	TGTGCCAGCAGCTTAGATAGGGGGAGCACCGGGGAGCTGTTTTTT
-	TRBV27	TRBJ2-2	many	CASSRSGTSFANTGELFF	TGTGCCAGCAGTCGATCCGGGACATCGTTCGCGAACACCGGGGAGCTGTTTTTT
-	TRBV14	TRBJ2-3	-	CASSQTAPAGFRMGDTQYF	TGTGCCAGCAGCCAAACGGCCCCCGCAGGGTTCCGTATGGGGGATACGCAGTATTTT
TRBD1	TRBV7-9	TRBJ2-7	few	CASSPTDRLTYEQYF	TGTGCCAGCAGCCCCACGGACAGGTTGACCTACGAGCAGTACTTC
TRBD1	TRBV6-1	TRBJ2-7	-	CASSTPEGDRAFDEQYF	TGTGCCAGCAGTACCCCGGAGGGGGACAGGGCCTTTGACGAGCAGTACTTC
-	TRBV6-2/TRBV6-3	TRBJ1-5	-	CASRPNPFSNQPQHF	TGTGCCAGCAGGCCAAACCCTTTTAGCAATCAGCCCCAGCATTTT
-	TRBV12-3/TRBV12-4	TRBJ1-4	-	CASRAWGVNEKLFF	TGTGCCAGCAGGGCGTGGGGCGTTAATGAAAAACTGTTTTTT
-	TRBV24-1	TRBJ2-6	-	CATSDPTGSGANVLTF	TGTGCCACCAGTGACCCTACAGGGTCTGGGGCCAACGTCCTGACTTTC
TRBD2	TRBV12-3/TRBV12-4	TRBJ2-3	few	CASGAGEADTQYF	TGTGCCAGCGGCGCGGGAGAGGCAGATACGCAGTATTTT
-	TRBV5-1	TRBJ2-7	-	CASSPRQDAYEQYF	TGCGCCAGCAGCCCCCGACAGGATGCCTACGAGCAGTACTTC
-	TRBV20-1	TRBJ1-3	-	CSASMGSKYTIYF	TGCAGTGCTAGTATGGGGTCTAAATACACCATATATTTT
TRBD1	TRBV5-4	TRBJ1-6	-	CASSGSGTGNSPLHF	TGTGCCAGCAGCGGGAGCGGGACAGGGAATTCACCCCTCCACTTT
TRBD2	TRBV20-1	TRBJ2-5	-	CSAGGGRGEETQYF	TGCAGTGCTGGTGGCGGGAGGGGCGAAGAGACCCAGTACTTC
-	TRBV7-3	TRBJ2-6	-	CASSLTAGFLSGANVLTF	TGTGCCAGCAGCTTAACGGCAGGGTTTTTGTCTGGGGCCAACGTCCTGACTTTC
TRBD2	TRBV27	TRBJ2-5	-	CASSVTGLALTRGQETQYF	TGTGCCAGCAGTGTAACCGGACTAGCACTTACCCGGGGGCAAGAGACCCAGTACTTC
-	TRBV24-1	TRBJ2-7	few	CATSDDKSYEQYF	TGTGCCACCAGTGATGACAAGTCCTACGAGCAGTACTTC
TRBD2	TRBV15	TRBJ2-1	few	CATSPRLERGLNEQFF	TGTGCCACCAGCCCCCGGTTGGAGCGGGGGCTCAATGAGCAGTTCTTC
-	TRBV6-4	TRBJ2-3	many	CASSDSPDSSTDTQYF	TGTGCCAGCAGTGACTCTCCGGACTCTAGCACAGATACGCAGTATTTT
-	TRBV20-1	TRBJ2-3	-	CSARLVADTQYF	TGCAGTGCTAGACTAGTTGCAGATACGCAGTATTTT